This T cell receptor beta chain was sequenced in a study of T cell changes during pregnancy in multiple sclerosis. V gave up 1 base and J gave up 12 bases; unmatched junction bases: 18. The V gene's germline CDR1 is LNHDA and CDR2 SQIVND (reference sequence). The CDR3 is made up of 19 amino acids. The assay was immunoSEQ multiplex PCR, and TCRdb's table has in-frame clones only and misses some. The data hold 55,000 to 70,000 clones, with around nine tenths observed a single time. The sequencing used CD4+ T cells from peripheral blood mononuclear cells, collected after pregnancy. This chain connects TRBV19 to TRBJ2-3; 14 nucleotides line up with TRBD2. This TCR was sampled from a female donor with multiple sclerosis, enrolled in a pregnancy study. The DNA for the CDR3 is TGTGCCAGTAGTATAGTCCCAGGGACTAGCGGGGGCCCCCCCAATTCACAGTATTTT. Amino acids: CASSIVPGTSGGPPNSQYF.